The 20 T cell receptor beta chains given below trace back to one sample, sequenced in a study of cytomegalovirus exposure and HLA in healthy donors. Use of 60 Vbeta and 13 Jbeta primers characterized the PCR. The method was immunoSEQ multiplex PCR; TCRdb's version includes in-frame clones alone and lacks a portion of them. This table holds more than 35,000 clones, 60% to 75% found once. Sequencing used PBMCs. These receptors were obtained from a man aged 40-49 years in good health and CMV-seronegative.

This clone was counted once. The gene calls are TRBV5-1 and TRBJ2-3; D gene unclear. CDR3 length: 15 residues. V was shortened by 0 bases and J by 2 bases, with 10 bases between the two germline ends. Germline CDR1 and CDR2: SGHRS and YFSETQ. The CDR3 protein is CASSLGPEATDTQYF. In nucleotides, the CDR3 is TGCGCCAGCAGCTTGGGCCCAGAGGCCACAGATACGCAGTATTTT.

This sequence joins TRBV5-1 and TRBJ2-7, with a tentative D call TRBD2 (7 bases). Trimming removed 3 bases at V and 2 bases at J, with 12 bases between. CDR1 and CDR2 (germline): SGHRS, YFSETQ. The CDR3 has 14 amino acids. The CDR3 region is CASSWGGITYEQYF. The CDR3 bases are TGCGCCAGCAGCTGGGGGGGCATTACCTACGAGCAGTACTTC.

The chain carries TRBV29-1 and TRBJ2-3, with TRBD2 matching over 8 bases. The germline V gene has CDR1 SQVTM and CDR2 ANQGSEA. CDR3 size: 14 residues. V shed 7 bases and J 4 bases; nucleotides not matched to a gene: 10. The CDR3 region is CSGTTSVGPDTQYF. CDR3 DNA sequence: TGCAGCGGGACGACTAGCGTTGGCCCAGATACGCAGTATTTT.

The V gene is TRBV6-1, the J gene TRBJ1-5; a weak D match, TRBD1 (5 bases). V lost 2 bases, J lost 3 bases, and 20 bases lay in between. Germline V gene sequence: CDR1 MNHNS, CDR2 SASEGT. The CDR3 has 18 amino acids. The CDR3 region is CASSERTAGHPVNQPQHF. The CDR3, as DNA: TGTGCCAGCAGTGAAAGGACCGCCGGACACCCAGTCAATCAGCCCCAGCATTTT.

CDR3 residues: CASTLGGGTFQKAFF. CDR3 nucleotides: TGTGCCAGCACCCTCGGGGGGGGGACATTCCAAAAAGCTTTCTTT. This rearrangement joins TRBV6-6 to TRBJ1-1; D possibly corresponds to TRBD1 (6 bases). This CDR3 region has 15 residues. V shed 7 bases and J shed 9 bases, with 24 bases lying between them. CDR1 and CDR2 from the germline V gene are MNHNY and SVGAGI (reference sequence).

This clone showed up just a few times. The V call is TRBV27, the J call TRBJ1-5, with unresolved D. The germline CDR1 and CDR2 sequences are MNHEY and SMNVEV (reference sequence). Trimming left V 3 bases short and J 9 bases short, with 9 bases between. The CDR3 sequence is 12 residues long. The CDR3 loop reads CASSFPLGPQHF. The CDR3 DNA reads TGTGCCAGCAGTTTCCCCCTAGGGCCCCAGCATTTT.

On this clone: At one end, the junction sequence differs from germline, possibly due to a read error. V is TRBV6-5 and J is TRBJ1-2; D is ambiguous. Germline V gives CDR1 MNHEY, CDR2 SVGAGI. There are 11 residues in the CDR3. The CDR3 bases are TGTGCCAGCAGGGATAACTACGGCTACACCTTC. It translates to CASRDNYGYTF.

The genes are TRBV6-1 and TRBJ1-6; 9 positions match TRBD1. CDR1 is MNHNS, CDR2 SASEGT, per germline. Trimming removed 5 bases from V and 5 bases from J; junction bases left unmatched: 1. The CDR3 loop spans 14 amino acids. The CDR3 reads CASSRTGDNSPLHF. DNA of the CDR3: TGTGCCAGCAGTCGGACAGGGGATAATTCACCCCTCCACTTT.

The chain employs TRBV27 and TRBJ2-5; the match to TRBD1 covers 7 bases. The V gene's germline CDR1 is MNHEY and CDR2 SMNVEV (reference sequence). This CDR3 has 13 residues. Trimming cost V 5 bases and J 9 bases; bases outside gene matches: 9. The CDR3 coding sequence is TGTGCCAGCAGTGCGACAGGGCCCGGGTCCCAGTACTTC. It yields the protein CASSATGPGSQYF.

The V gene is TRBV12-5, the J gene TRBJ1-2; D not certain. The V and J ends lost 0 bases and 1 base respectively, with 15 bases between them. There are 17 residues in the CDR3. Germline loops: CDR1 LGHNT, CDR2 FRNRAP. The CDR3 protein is CASGLVLNRRDNYGYTF. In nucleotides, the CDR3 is TGTGCTAGTGGTTTGGTCTTGAACCGACGGGATAACTATGGCTACACCTTC.

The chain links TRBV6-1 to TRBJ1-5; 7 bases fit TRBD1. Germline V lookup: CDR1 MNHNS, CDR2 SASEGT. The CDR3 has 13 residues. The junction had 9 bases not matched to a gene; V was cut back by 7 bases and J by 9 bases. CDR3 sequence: CASIRDSISPQHF. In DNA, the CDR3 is TGTGCCAGCATCCGGGACAGCATATCGCCCCAGCATTTT.

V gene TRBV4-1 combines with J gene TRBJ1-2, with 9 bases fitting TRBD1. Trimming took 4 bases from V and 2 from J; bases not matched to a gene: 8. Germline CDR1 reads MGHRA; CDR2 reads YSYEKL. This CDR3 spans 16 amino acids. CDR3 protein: CASSPARDRVNYGYTF. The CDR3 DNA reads TGCGCCAGCAGCCCAGCCCGGGACAGGGTAAACTATGGCTACACCTTC.

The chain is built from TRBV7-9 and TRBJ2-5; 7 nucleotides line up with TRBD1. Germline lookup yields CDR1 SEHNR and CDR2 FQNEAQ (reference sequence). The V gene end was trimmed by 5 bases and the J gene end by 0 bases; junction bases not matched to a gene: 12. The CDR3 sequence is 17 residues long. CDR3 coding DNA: TGTGCCAGCAGCCGAACCACCGGGACAGCAGACCAAGAGACCCAGTACTTC. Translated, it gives CASSRTTGTADQETQYF.

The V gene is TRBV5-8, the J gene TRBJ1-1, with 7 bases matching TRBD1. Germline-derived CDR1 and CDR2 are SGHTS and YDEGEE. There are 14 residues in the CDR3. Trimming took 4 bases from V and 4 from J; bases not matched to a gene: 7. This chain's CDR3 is CASSQHDRATEAFF. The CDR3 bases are TGTGCCAGCAGCCAACATGACAGGGCCACTGAAGCTTTCTTT.

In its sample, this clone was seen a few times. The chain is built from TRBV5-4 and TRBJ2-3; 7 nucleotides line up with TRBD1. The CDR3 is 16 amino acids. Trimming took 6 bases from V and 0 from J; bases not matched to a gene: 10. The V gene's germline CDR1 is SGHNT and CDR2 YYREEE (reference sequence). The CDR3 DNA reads TGTGCCAGCAACATAGGGGGCCTCACAAGCACAGATACGCAGTATTTT. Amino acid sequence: CASNIGGLTSTDTQYF.

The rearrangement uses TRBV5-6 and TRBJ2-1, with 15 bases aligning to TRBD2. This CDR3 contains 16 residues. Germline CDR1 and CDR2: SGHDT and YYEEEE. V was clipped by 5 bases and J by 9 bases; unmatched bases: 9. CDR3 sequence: CASRKGLAGGPGEQFF. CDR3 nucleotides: TGTGCCAGCAGAAAAGGACTAGCGGGGGGGCCGGGTGAGCAGTTCTTC. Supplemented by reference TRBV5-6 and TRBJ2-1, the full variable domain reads DAGVTQSPTHLIKTRGQQVTLRCSPKSGHDTVSWYQQALGQGPQFIFQYYEEEERQRGNFPDRFSGHQFPNYSSELNVNALLLGDSALYLCASRKGLAGGPGEQFFGPGTRLTVL.

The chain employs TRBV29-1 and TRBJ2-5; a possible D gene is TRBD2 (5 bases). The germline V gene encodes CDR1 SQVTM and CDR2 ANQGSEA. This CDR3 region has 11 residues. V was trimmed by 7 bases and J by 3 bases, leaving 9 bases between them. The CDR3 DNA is TGCAGCGGCGGGCTGGAAGAGACCCAGTACTTC. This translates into CSGGLEETQYF.

The CDR3, as DNA: TGTGCCAGCAGTCCGATCGGACAGTACAATGAGCAGTTCTTC. The encoded protein is CASSPIGQYNEQFF. The genes are TRBV27 and TRBJ2-1, with a weak D call TRBD1 (6 bases). Trimming took off 5 bases at V and 4 bases at J, with 12 bases between the two ends. This CDR3 comprises 14 residues. CDR1 is MNHEY and CDR2 is SMNVEV in the germline V gene (reference sequence).

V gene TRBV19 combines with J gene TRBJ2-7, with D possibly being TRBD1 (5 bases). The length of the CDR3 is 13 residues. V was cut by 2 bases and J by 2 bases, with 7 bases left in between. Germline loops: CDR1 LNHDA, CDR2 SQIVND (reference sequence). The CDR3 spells CASSIQGAYEQYF. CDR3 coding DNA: TGTGCCAGTAGTATACAGGGTGCCTACGAGCAGTACTTC.

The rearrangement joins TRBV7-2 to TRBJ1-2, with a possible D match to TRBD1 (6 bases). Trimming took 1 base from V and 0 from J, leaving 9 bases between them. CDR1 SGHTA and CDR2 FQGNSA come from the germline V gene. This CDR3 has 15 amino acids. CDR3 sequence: CASSLGAGANYGYTF. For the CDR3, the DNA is TGTGCCAGCAGCTTAGGGGCAGGGGCTAACTATGGCTACACCTTC.